One T cell receptor beta chain is described in this entry. Germline CDR1 SNHLY, CDR2 FYNNEI. Losses at the gene ends were 5 bases for V and 1 base for J; bases not matched to a gene: 7. The CDR3 runs 15 residues. Assay: immunoSEQ multiplex PCR; the TCRdb copy retains only in-frame clones and omits some. Of a few hundred thousand clones in the sample, 88% were seen once. These data belong to a study of blood T cell repertoires in COVID-19. The sequence came from a woman in her twenties or thirties with acute or convalescent COVID-19. Sequenced input: peripheral blood. The V gene is TRBV2, the J gene TRBJ2-5; 7 bases map to TRBD1. The CDR3 DNA sequence: TGTGCCAGCAGTTTAACCAGGGGGACCCAAGAGACCCAGTACTTC. It yields the protein CASSLTRGTQETQYF.